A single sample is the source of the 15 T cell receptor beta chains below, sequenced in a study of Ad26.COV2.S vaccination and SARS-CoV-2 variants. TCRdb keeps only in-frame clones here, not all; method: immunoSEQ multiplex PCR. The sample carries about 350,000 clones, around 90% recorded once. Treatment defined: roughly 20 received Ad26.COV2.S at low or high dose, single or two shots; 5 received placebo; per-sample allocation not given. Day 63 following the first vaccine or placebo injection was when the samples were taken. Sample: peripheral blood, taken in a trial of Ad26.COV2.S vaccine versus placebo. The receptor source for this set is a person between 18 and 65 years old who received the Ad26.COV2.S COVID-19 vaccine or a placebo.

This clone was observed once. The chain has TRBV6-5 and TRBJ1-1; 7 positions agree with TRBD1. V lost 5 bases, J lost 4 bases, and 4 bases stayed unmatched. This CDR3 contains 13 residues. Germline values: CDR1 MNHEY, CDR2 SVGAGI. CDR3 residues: CASSMGQSTEAFF. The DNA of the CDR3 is TGTGCCAGCAGTATGGGACAGTCCACTGAAGCTTTCTTT.

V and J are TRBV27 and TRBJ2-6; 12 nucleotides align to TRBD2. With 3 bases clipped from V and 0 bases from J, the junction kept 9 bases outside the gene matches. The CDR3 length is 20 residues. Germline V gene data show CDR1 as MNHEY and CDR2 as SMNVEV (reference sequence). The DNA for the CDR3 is TGTGCCAGCAGTTTCTCACTACAGACTAGCGGGGGCTCTGGGGCCAACGTCCTGACTTTC. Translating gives CASSFSLQTSGGSGANVLTF.

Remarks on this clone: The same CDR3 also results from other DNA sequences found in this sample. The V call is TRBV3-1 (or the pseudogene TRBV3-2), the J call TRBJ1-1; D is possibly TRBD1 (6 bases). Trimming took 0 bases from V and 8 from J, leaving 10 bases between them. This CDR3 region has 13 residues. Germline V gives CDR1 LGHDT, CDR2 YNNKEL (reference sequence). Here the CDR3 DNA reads TGTGCCAGCAGCCAAGAAGGGGGGCGAGAAGCTTTCTTT. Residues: CASSQEGGREAFF.

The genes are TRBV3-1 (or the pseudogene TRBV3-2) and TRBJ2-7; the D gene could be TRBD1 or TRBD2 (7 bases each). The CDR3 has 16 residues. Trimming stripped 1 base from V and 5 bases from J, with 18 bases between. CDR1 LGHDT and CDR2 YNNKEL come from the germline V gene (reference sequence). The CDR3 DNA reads TGTGCCAGCAGCCAAGCGGGGGGCAGGGGGGCAGACGAGCAGTACTTC. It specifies CASSQAGGRGADEQYF.

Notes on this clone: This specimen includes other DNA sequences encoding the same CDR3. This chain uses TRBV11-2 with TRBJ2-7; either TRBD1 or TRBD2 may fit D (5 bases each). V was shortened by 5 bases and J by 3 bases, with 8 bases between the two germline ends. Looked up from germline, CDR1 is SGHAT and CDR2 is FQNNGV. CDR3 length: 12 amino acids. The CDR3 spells CASSPGGYEQYF. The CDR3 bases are TGTGCCAGCAGCCCTGGGGGCTACGAGCAGTACTTC.

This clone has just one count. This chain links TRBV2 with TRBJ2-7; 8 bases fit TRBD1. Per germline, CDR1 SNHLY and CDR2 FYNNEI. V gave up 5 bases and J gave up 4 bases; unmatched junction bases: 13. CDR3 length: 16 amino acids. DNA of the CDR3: TGTGCCAGCAGTCCACACTCGGACAGGGTGGGGTACGAGCAGTACTTC. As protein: CASSPHSDRVGYEQYF.

The CDR3 region is CASSQGRGEGGYTF. DNA for the CDR3: TGTGCCAGCAGCCAGGGACGGGGGGAAGGTGGCTACACCTTC. The gene calls are TRBV4-2 and TRBJ1-2, with TRBD1 as a possible D gene (5 bases). V lost 3 bases and J lost 7, with 15 bases in between. The germline gives CDR1 LGHNA, CDR2 YNFKEQ. The CDR3 totals 14 residues.

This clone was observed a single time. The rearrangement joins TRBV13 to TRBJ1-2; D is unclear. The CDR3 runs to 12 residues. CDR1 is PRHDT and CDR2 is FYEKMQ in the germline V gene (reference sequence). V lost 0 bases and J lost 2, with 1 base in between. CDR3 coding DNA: TGTGCCAGCAGCTTAGGCAACTATGGCTACACCTTC. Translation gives CASSLGNYGYTF.

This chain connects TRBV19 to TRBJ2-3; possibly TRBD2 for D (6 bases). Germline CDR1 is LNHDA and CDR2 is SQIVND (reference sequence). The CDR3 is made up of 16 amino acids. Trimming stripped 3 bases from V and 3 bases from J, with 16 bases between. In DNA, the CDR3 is TGTGCCAGTAGTATTAAGAGGGAGGATTGGACAGATACGCAGTATTTT. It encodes CASSIKREDWTDTQYF.

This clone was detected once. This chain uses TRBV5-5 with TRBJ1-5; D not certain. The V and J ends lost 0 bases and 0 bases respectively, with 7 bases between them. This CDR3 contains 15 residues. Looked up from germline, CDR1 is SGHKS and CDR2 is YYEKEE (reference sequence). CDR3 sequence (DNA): TGTGCCAGCAGCTTGGAGCACTCTAGCAATCAGCCCCAGCATTTT. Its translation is CASSLEHSSNQPQHF.

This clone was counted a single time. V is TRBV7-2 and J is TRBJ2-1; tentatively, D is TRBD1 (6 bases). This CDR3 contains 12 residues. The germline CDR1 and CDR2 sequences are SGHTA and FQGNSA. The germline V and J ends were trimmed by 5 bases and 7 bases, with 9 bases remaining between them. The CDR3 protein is CASSRDTNEQFF. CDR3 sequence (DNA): TGTGCCAGCAGCCGGGACACTAATGAGCAGTTCTTC.

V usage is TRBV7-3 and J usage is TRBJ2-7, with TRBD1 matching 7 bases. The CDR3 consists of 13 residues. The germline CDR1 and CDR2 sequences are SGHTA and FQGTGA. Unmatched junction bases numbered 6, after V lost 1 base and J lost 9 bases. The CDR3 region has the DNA TGTGCCAGCAGCTTAAGCGACAGGGCTGCGCAGTACTTC. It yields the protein CASSLSDRAAQYF.

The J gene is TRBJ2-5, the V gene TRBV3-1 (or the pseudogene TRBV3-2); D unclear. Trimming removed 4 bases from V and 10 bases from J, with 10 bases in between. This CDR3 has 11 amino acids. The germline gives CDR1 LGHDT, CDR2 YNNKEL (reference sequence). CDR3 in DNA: TGTGCCAGCAGCCTTGGAATTAACCAGTACTTC. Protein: CASSLGINQYF.

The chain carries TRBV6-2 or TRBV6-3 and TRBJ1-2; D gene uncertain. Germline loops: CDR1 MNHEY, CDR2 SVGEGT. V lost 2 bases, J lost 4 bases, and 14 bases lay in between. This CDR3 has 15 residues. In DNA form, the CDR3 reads TGTGCCAGCAGTTACCGCCAGGAGATACGCTATGGCTACACCTTC. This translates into CASSYRQEIRYGYTF.

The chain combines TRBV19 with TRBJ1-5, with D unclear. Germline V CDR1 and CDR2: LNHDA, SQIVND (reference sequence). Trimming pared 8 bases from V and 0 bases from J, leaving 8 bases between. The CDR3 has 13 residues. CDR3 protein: CASAEYSNQPQHF. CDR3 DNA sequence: TGTGCCAGTGCTGAATATAGCAATCAGCCCCAGCATTTT.